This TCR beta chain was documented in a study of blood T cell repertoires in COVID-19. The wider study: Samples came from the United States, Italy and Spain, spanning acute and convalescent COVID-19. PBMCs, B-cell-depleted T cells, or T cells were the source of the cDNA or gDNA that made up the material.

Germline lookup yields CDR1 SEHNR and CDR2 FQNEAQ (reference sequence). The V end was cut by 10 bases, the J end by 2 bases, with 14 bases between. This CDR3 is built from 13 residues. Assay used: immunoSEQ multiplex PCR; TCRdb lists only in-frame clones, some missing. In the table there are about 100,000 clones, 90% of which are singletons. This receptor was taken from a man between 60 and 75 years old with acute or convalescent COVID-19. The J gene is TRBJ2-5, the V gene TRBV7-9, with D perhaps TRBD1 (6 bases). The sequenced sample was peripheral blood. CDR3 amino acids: CATGNRAQETQYF. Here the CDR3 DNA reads TGTGCCACCGGAAACAGGGCGCAAGAGACCCAGTACTTC.